The clone carrying this T cell receptor beta chain has ten or more counts. Its antigen remains unidentified. TCRdb reanalysed the 5' RACE reads using MiXCR and keeps one entry per CDR3 protein. The sample records 130,000 to 150,000 distinct CDR3 sequences, over 6% being singletons. The data stem from a study of T-cell memory formation after mild COVID-19. Background on the study: Largely donor-specific sequence clusters came from a couple of donors.

General study findings and limits: Cross-reactive memory appears to have joined, as suggested by some responding clones showing up in pre-infection memory.

This receptor was taken from an adult woman who had mild COVID-19 (a few samples of this study predate the infection). Cell type and time point are not known. Sequencing was performed on PBMCs or a T cell subset sorted from them (not recorded which).

The CDR3: CSVNPGQGYTDTQYF. CDR3 sequence (DNA): TGCAGCGTTAATCCGGGACAGGGTTACACAGATACGCAGTATTTT. The rearrangement joins TRBV29-1 to TRBJ2-3, with 9 bases fitting TRBD1. Germline values: CDR1 SQVTM, CDR2 ANQGSEA. The CDR3 consists of 15 residues. The junction had 8 bases not matched to a gene; V was cut back by 5 bases and J by 2 bases.